This entry lists 21 T cell receptor beta chains sequenced from one sample in a study of shared clonotypes between healthy human individuals. Sequenced by immunoSEQ multiplex PCR; TCRdb stores in-frame clones only, minus some. Counted here are some 550,000 clones, about 97% occurring once; the ten biggest clones make up 0.057%. Material for sequencing was naive CD4+ T cells sorted from blood. Described subset: CD45RA+ positively selected. The receptors originated from a woman aged 25 to 39 in good health.

The gene calls are TRBV4-1 and TRBJ2-7; possibly TRBD1 or TRBD2 for D (5 bases each). V dropped 0 bases and J dropped 2 bases, with 17 bases sitting between them. CDR3 size: 17 residues. Germline V gives CDR1 MGHRA, CDR2 YSYEKL. CDR3 DNA: TGCGCCAGCAGCCAAGAAGGGGATGCAGGGACCCCCTACGAGCAGTACTTC. Translating it yields CASSQEGDAGTPYEQYF.

The chain is built from TRBV20-1 and TRBJ2-7; either TRBD1 or TRBD2 may supply D (6 bases each). The V gene's germline CDR1 is DFQATT and CDR2 SNEGSKA (reference sequence). CDR3 length equals 11 residues. Trimming cost V 4 bases and J 5 bases, with 9 bases left between them. The chain's CDR3 is CSAMRGDEQYF. The CDR3 DNA is TGCAGTGCTATGAGGGGGGACGAGCAGTACTTC.

This chain connects TRBV6-6 to TRBJ1-5, with D possibly being TRBD1 (6 bases). CDR3 length: 13 residues. V lost 4 bases to trimming and J lost 6 bases, with 10 bases between them. Germline V gene lookup returns CDR1 MNHNY and CDR2 SVGAGI (reference sequence). The CDR3: CASSLQGGQPQHF. As DNA, the CDR3 is TGTGCCAGCAGTTTACAGGGAGGTCAGCCCCAGCATTTT.

The V and J genes are TRBV28 and TRBJ1-2; D gene ambiguous. The length of the CDR3 is 13 residues. The germline V gene has CDR1 MDHEN and CDR2 SYDVKM. Trimming shortened V by 6 bases and J by 6 bases, and 14 bases separated the two germline ends. The CDR3 nucleotides are TGTGCCAGCAGCACACACGGCCCTCATGGCTACACCTTC. Protein product: CASSTHGPHGYTF.

The chain links TRBV6-5 to TRBJ2-4; a possible D gene is TRBD1 (6 bases). This CDR3 spans 14 amino acids. Germline loops: CDR1 MNHEY, CDR2 SVGAGI. The ends were cut back, 6 bases at V and 3 bases at J, with 12 bases in the middle. The CDR3 here is CASSPDRVKNIQYF. CDR3 bases: TGTGCCAGCAGCCCGGACAGAGTCAAAAACATTCAGTACTTC.

This chain joins TRBV23-1 and TRBJ1-2; D may be TRBD1 (5 bases). TRBV23-1 is an ORF, and what it does is uncertain. The V end lost 4 bases, the J end lost 3 bases, and 12 bases lay between the germline ends. The CDR3 covers 14 residues. CDR3 bases: TGCGCCAGCAGTCCCGGGACGCTCTACTATGGCTACACCTTC. Protein product: CASSPGTLYYGYTF.

The chain couples TRBV28 to TRBJ2-4; 12 bases fit TRBD2. Germline trimming cut 0 bases from V and 9 bases from J; bases unmatched to any gene: 15. CDR1 is MDHEN, CDR2 SYDVKM, per germline. The CDR3 is 19 amino acids. CDR3 DNA sequence: TGTGCCAGCAGTTTATGGTCTAGCGGGAGGGCCTTTGGGGGAGGCATTCAGTACTTC. Its protein product is CASSLWSSGRAFGGGIQYF.

This clone was seen once. The chain joins TRBV28 to TRBJ1-5, with unresolved D. V lost 5 bases to trimming and J lost 2 bases, with 7 bases between them. CDR3 length: 13 amino acids. Germline V CDR1 and CDR2: MDHEN, SYDVKM. CDR3 amino acids: CASSVGRNQPQHF. The CDR3 region has the DNA TGTGCCAGCAGTGTAGGACGCAATCAGCCCCAGCATTTT.

This clone was observed a single time. The chain couples TRBV11-2 to TRBJ2-3; 14 nucleotides match TRBD2. The CDR3 contains 18 residues. The V segment lost 5 bases and the J segment 5 bases; nucleotides outside the gene matches: 12. CDR1 is SGHAT and CDR2 is FQNNGV in the germline V gene. The CDR3 DNA reads TGTGCCAGCAGCGCCCGACTAGCGGGAGGGCCTAGGAGAGATACGCAGTATTTT. Translation gives CASSARLAGGPRRDTQYF.

The chain joins TRBV2 to TRBJ1-1; D is unclear. The CDR3 is made up of 13 amino acids. Germline V lookup: CDR1 SNHLY, CDR2 FYNNEI. V was trimmed by 6 bases and J by 0 bases, leaving 8 bases between them. The CDR3 region has the DNA TGTGCCAGCAGGGAGGAGATGAACACTGAAGCTTTCTTT. Translating it yields CASREEMNTEAFF.

The rearrangement joins TRBV2 to TRBJ1-1; possibly TRBD1 for D (6 bases). CDR1 is SNHLY and CDR2 is FYNNEI in the germline V gene. The V end lost 6 bases, the J end lost 11 bases, and 16 bases lay between the germline ends. The CDR3 length is 12 residues. CDR3 DNA sequence: TGTGCCAGCAGCGCTGACGGCGACAGGGCTTTCTTT. Translating it yields CASSADGDRAFF.

The chain recombines TRBV19 with TRBJ2-1; D gene unclear. CDR1 and CDR2 (germline): LNHDA, SQIVND (reference sequence). Trimming left V 0 bases short and J 9 bases short, with 6 bases between. This CDR3 is 12 amino acids long. CDR3 protein: CASSIEVGEQFF. CDR3 sequence (DNA): TGTGCCAGTAGTATAGAGGTCGGTGAGCAGTTCTTC.

The gene calls are TRBV2 and TRBJ2-1; maybe TRBD1 (6 bases). This CDR3 contains 14 residues. V was pared by 4 bases and J by 8 bases, with 15 bases between. CDR1 is SNHLY, CDR2 FYNNEI, per germline. The CDR3 sequence: CASSGGRTVYEQFF. DNA of the CDR3: TGTGCCAGCAGTGGAGGTAGGACAGTATATGAGCAGTTCTTC.

This chain links TRBV5-6 with TRBJ2-1; 8 bases fit TRBD2. After removal of 3 bases from V and 2 bases from J, the junction contained 10 bases not matched to a gene. The CDR3 has 17 residues. Germline CDR1 is SGHDT and CDR2 is YYEEEE. The CDR3 region has the DNA TGTGCCAGCAGCTCCACTAGCGGAGGCTCCCCCTACAATGAGCAGTTCTTC. Translation gives CASSSTSGGSPYNEQFF. The entire variable domain, with the rest obtained from reference TRBV5-6 and TRBJ2-1, is as follows: DAGVTQSPTHLIKTRGQQVTLRCSPKSGHDTVSWYQQALGQGPQFIFQYYEEEERQRGNFPDRFSGHQFPNYSSELNVNALLLGDSALYLCASSSTSGGSPYNEQFFGPGTRLTVL.

This clone was seen just once. The chain employs TRBV6-5 and TRBJ2-6, with D tentatively TRBD1 (5 bases). Germline V CDR1 and CDR2: MNHEY, SVGAGI. V was shortened by 7 bases and J by 4 bases, with 14 bases between the two germline ends. The CDR3 runs 15 residues. The CDR3 region is CASTTSGSGANVLTF. In DNA, the CDR3 is TGTGCCAGCACTACCTCAGGGTCCGGGGCCAACGTCCTGACTTTC.

The chain recombines TRBV19 with TRBJ2-1, with 7 positions matching TRBD2. Trimming at V came to 5 bases and at J to 5 bases, leaving 6 bases not matched to a gene. This CDR3 is 14 amino acids long. Germline V lookup: CDR1 LNHDA, CDR2 SQIVND (reference sequence). The CDR3 nucleotides read TGTGCCAGTAGTTCGTGGGAGGGTAACAATGAGCAGTTCTTC. It specifies CASSSWEGNNEQFF.

The chain recombines TRBV5-1 with TRBJ1-1, with 8 bases identical to TRBD1. CDR1 SGHRS and CDR2 YFSETQ come from the germline V gene. The CDR3 is 13 amino acids. Losses at the gene ends were 1 base for V and 8 bases for J; bases not matched to a gene: 4. The CDR3 spells CASSLRGQEEAFF. CDR3 nucleotides: TGCGCCAGCAGCTTGCGGGGACAGGAAGAAGCTTTCTTT.

The rearrangement uses TRBV9 and TRBJ1-4; D remains unclear. Germline-derived CDR1 and CDR2 are SGDLS and YYNGEE. V was clipped by 7 bases and J by 5 bases, with 12 bases between them. The CDR3 is made up of 13 amino acids. CDR3 DNA sequence: TGTGCCAGCCCCCCCCGGGGAAATGAAAAACTGTTTTTT. Protein sequence: CASPPRGNEKLFF.

This clone was seen only once. The chain combines TRBV2 with TRBJ2-3; the match to TRBD2 covers 10 bases. The junction had 1 base not matched to a gene; V was cut back by 7 bases and J by 0 bases. From germline, CDR1 is SNHLY and CDR2 FYNNEI. The CDR3 loop spans 14 amino acids. Written as DNA, the CDR3 is TGTGCCAGCACTAGCGGGAGTAGCACAGATACGCAGTATTTT. It codes for CASTSGSSTDTQYF.

This chain joins TRBV11-2 and TRBJ1-2, with D possibly being TRBD1 (6 bases). CDR3 size: 15 residues. The germline gives CDR1 SGHAT, CDR2 FQNNGV. Trimming cost V 0 bases and J 2 bases, with 10 bases left between them. The CDR3 protein is CASSLDMDSNYGYTF. CDR3 DNA sequence: TGTGCCAGCAGCTTAGATATGGACAGCAACTATGGCTACACCTTC.

The chain carries TRBV11-2 and TRBJ2-1, with 13 bases matching TRBD2. CDR1 and CDR2 (germline): SGHAT, FQNNGV. The V segment lost 5 bases and the J segment 10 bases; nucleotides outside the gene matches: 8. This CDR3 is built from 15 residues. In DNA, the CDR3 is TGTGCCAGCAGCGCGACTAGCGGGAGGAGCGCGGAGCAGTTCTTC. Amino acids: CASSATSGRSAEQFF.